Reported below is one T cell receptor beta chain. As yet, its antigen is unknown. Germline V CDR1 and CDR2: SGDLS, YYNGEE. The CDR3 runs to 15 residues. J lost 5 bases, V lost 4 bases, and 9 bases had no gene match. These data come from a study of cytomegalovirus exposure and HLA in healthy donors. Findings and caveats of the study: TCR beta chain V- and J-gene trimming was linked, in a later analysis, to a missense variant in DCLRE1C. Presence/absence comparisons presumed near-even sequencing depth among donors. TCR association rates varied by HLA locus in a later analysis, with DRB1 highest and HLA-C lowest.

The PCR employed 60 Vbeta primers together with 13 Jbeta primers. The data were produced by immunoSEQ multiplex PCR, yet TCRdb's version contains in-frame clones alone and is incomplete. The sample lists some 170,000 clones; under 90% were seen once. This chain joins TRBV9 and TRBJ1-2; 9 nucleotides align to TRBD1. This sequence originates from a man aged 25 to 45 in good health and CMV-seronegative. Sample: PBMCs. The CDR3 loop reads CASSLDAGTGYGYTF. In nucleotides, the CDR3 is TGTGCCAGCAGCCTTGATGCCGGGACAGGGTATGGCTACACCTTC.